Below, 32 T cell receptor beta chains from the same sample are listed, as sequenced in a study of molecular identifiers for immune sequencing clone quantification. One entry per CDR3 protein, called by TCRdb with MiXCR from the PCR reads. This repertoire shows fewer than 350,000 distinct CDR3 sequences, about 20% found once; its top ten account for roughly 0.8%. Sequences were obtained from naive CD8+ T cells from blood, with Jurkat cell RNA spiked in. Subset here: FACS-sorted CD8+CD4-CCR7+CD45RA+ naive T cells. The source of these receptors is a human donor in good health. Some libraries in this study had Jurkat cell RNA spiked in.

This clonotype was seen repeatedly, ten times or more. The J gene is TRBJ1-5, the V gene TRBV19, with D possibly TRBD1 on 5 matching bases. The CDR3 contains 15 residues. In germline, CDR1 is LNHDA, CDR2 SQIVND (reference sequence). The V gene lost 5 bases and the J gene lost 3 bases, with 14 bases spanning the gap. CDR3 protein: CASSRRAADNQPQHF. The CDR3, as DNA: TGTGCCAGTAGTCGCAGGGCGGCTGACAATCAGCCCCAGCATTTT.

This clonotype was counted at least ten times. In DNA, the CDR3 is TGTGCCAGCAGTATCATCGGACAGGGGGCCGCAACTAATGAAAAACTGTTTTTT. This encodes CASSIIGQGAATNEKLFF. This chain connects TRBV28 to TRBJ1-4; TRBD1 matches at 11 bases. V gave up 5 bases and J gave up 0 bases; unmatched junction bases: 8. Germline CDR1 MDHEN, CDR2 SYDVKM. This CDR3 has 18 residues.

This chain links TRBV7-9 with TRBJ1-4; D is possibly TRBD1 (5 bases). From germline, CDR1 is SEHNR and CDR2 FQNEAQ (reference sequence). The V gene lost 1 base and the J gene lost 7 bases, with 7 bases spanning the gap. The CDR3 spans 13 residues. The CDR3 region has the DNA TGTGCCAGCAGCTTAGTTGACAGTGAAAAACTGTTTTTT. Its translation is CASSLVDSEKLFF.

As concerns this clonotype: In this CDR3 the conserved last residue, phenylalanine or tryptophan, is missing, so a read error is likely. CDR3 protein: CASSWTGNRQTQYS. The CDR3 DNA is TGTGCCAGCAGCTGGACAGGGAACAGACAGACCCAGTACTCC. The chain employs TRBV5-3 and TRBJ2-5, with 8 bases fitting TRBD1. TRBV5-3 qualifies as an ORF whose function is uncertain. The CDR3 contains 14 residues.

This clonotype was recorded at least ten times. CDR3 DNA: TGTGCCAGTAGTGCGGGACAGGGGAACTACGAGCAGTACTTC. This codes for CASSAGQGNYEQYF. The chain combines TRBV19 with TRBJ2-7, with 10 bases matching TRBD1. J was trimmed by 3 bases and V by 5 bases; bases with no gene match: 4. The V gene's germline CDR1 is LNHDA and CDR2 SQIVND (reference sequence). CDR3 length: 14 amino acids. The full variable domain, in which reference TRBV19 and TRBJ2-7 provide the parts outside the CDR3, is DGGITQSPKYLFRKEGQNVTLSCEQNLNHDAMYWYRQDPGQGLRLIYYSQIVNDFQKGDIAEGYSVSREKKESFPLTVTSAQKNPTAFYLCASSAGQGNYEQYFGPGTRLTVT.

This clonotype was detected many times. The chain joins TRBV6-5 to TRBJ1-4, with 8 bases aligning to TRBD1. The CDR3 covers 17 residues. V dropped 8 bases and J dropped 6; count of bases not matched to a gene: 17. Germline CDR1 reads MNHEY; CDR2 reads SVGAGI. CDR3 sequence: CASGHIGQGLLYEKLFF. As DNA, the CDR3 is TGTGCCAGCGGCCATATCGGACAGGGTTTGTTGTATGAAAAACTGTTTTTT.

This clonotype appeared many times. The chain couples TRBV29-1 to TRBJ2-3; D is perhaps TRBD1 (5 bases). This CDR3 has 13 amino acids. The V end was cut by 7 bases, the J end by 3 bases, with 14 bases between. Per germline, CDR1 SQVTM and CDR2 ANQGSEA. The CDR3 sequence is CSGGHLITDTQYF. The CDR3 DNA reads as TGCAGCGGTGGACACCTGATAACAGATACGCAGTATTTT.

This clonotype has a handful of counts. With a much larger clone just one base away, this may be a read error. The CDR3 does not end in the conserved phenylalanine or tryptophan, so this is likely a read error. The chain combines TRBV2 with TRBJ2-4; 8 nucleotides agree with TRBD1. CDR1 and CDR2 (germline): SNHLY, FYNNEI. The CDR3 has 13 residues. Germline trimming cut 6 bases from V and 5 bases from J; bases unmatched to any gene: 3. As DNA, the CDR3 is TGTGCCAGCAGGGACAGGGTAGAAAACATTCAGTACCTC. Its protein product is CASRDRVENIQYL.

This clonotype was detected only a few times. This sequence joins TRBV4-3 and TRBJ2-7, with D maybe TRBD1 (5 bases). The CDR3 is made up of 15 amino acids. Deletions cut 0 bases from V and 2 bases from J, with 11 bases between. CDR1 is LGHNA, CDR2 YSLEER, per germline. The CDR3 DNA is TGCGCCAGCAGCCAAGATCTAGTAGGGGCCTACGAGCAGTACTTC. Its protein is CASSQDLVGAYEQYF.

Many counts were recorded for this clonotype. V and J are TRBV19 and TRBJ1-1; weak D call: TRBD1 (6 bases). CDR3 length equals 16 residues. Trimming took 4 bases from V and 1 from J, leaving 16 bases between them. Per the germline V gene, CDR1 is LNHDA and CDR2 is SQIVND (reference sequence). The CDR3 nucleotides read TGTGCCAGTAGTAGCCGACAGGAACGCTCGAACACTGAAGCTTTCTTT. Translating gives CASSSRQERSNTEAFF.

This clonotype has ten or more counts. The chain links TRBV5-4 to TRBJ2-7; D gene unclear. With 3 bases removed from V and 6 bases from J, the gap between germline ends came to 10 bases. The V gene's germline CDR1 is SGHNT and CDR2 YYREEE (reference sequence). The CDR3 consists of 12 residues. The chain's CDR3 is CASSSYSSEQYF. CDR3 coding DNA: TGTGCCAGCAGCTCGTACTCGAGCGAGCAGTACTTC.

J is TRBJ2-4 and V is TRBV27, with D possibly matching TRBD1 (5 bases). The CDR3 sequence is 16 residues long. Per the germline V gene, CDR1 is MNHEY and CDR2 is SMNVEV (reference sequence). V lost 2 bases and J 0 bases, leaving 11 bases between the germline ends. CDR3: CASSLRQTLAKNIQYF. The CDR3 DNA reads TGTGCCAGCAGTTTACGACAGACACTAGCCAAAAACATTCAGTACTTC.

With respect to this clonotype: One end of the junction varies from germline; a read error may be responsible. The rearrangement uses TRBV4-3 and TRBJ2-3; D could derive from TRBD1 or TRBD2 (5 bases each). The CDR3 extends over 17 amino acids. The germline V gene encodes CDR1 LGHNA and CDR2 YSLEER. This chain's CDR3 is CASSQDLEGPTADTRYF. The DNA of the CDR3 is TGCGCCAGCAGCCAAGATCTTGAGGGGCCGACGGCAGATACGCGGTATTTT.

This sequence joins TRBV4-3 and TRBJ2-3, with 8 bases fitting TRBD2. The CDR3 covers 16 residues. Germline CDR1 is LGHNA and CDR2 is YSLEER. V lost 0 bases and J lost 2; bases outside the gene matches: 4. The CDR3 DNA follows: TGCGCCAGCAGCCAAGATGGCGGGGGGCCCACAGATACGCAGTATTTT. This gives the protein CASSQDGGGPTDTQYF.

A remark on this clonotype: Since a much larger clone is just one base distant, this may be a read error. This sequence joins TRBV6-5 and TRBJ2-1, with D maybe TRBD1 (5 bases). V shed 0 bases and J shed 9 bases, with 12 bases lying between them. In germline, CDR1 is MNHEY, CDR2 SVGAGI. This CDR3 comprises 14 residues. DNA of the CDR3: TGTGCCAGCAGTTACTCGACTGGGGCCGTTGAGCAGTTCTTC. Translation: CASSYSTGAVEQFF.

This clonotype was counted many times. V gene TRBV4-1 combines with J gene TRBJ1-1, with D unresolved. Per germline, CDR1 MGHRA and CDR2 YSYEKL. Trimming took off 2 bases at V and 7 bases at J, with 14 bases between the two ends. CDR3 length equals 14 residues. As DNA, the CDR3 is TGCGCCAGCAGCCAAATCGACACCGCTCATGAAGCTTTCTTT. It translates to CASSQIDTAHEAFF.

This rearrangement joins TRBV13 to TRBJ2-4; D unresolved. The CDR3 spans 16 residues. Per germline, CDR1 PRHDT and CDR2 FYEKMQ (reference sequence). Trimming took 4 bases from V and 3 from J, leaving 16 bases between them. The CDR3 loop is CASSSRTVEGKNIQYF. In DNA form, the CDR3 reads TGTGCCAGCAGCTCCCGGACGGTCGAAGGCAAAAACATTCAGTACTTC. The complete variable domain, with remaining parts taken from reference TRBV13 and TRBJ2-4, reads AAGVIQSPRHLIKEKRETATLKCYPIPRHDTVYWYQQGPGQDPQFLISFYEKMQSDKGSIPDRFSAQQFSDYHSELNMSSLELGDSALYFCASSSRTVEGKNIQYFGAGTRLSVL.

The V and J genes are TRBV28 and TRBJ1-5; no firm D call. Germline CDR1 is MDHEN and CDR2 is SYDVKM. Trimming shortened V by 2 bases and J by 4 bases, and 9 bases separated the two germline ends. This CDR3 region has 14 residues. The CDR3: CASSLGSGNQPQHF. As DNA, the CDR3 is TGTGCCAGCAGTTTAGGGTCAGGAAATCAGCCCCAGCATTTT.

Turning to this clonotype: One junction end disagrees with the germline gene, perhaps due to a read error. The genes are TRBV7-9 and TRBJ2-1, with TRBD2 identical over 10 bases. From germline, CDR1 is SEHNR and CDR2 FQNEAQ (reference sequence). This CDR3 has 21 amino acids. This chain's CDR3 is CASSPRLALSRTSGEYNEQLF. CDR3 bases: TGTGCCAGCAGCCCTCGGTTGGCACTATCCCGGACTAGCGGAGAATACAATGAGCAGCTCTTC.

This clonotype was picked up many times. The rearrangement uses TRBV29-1 and TRBJ2-3; no firm D call. CDR1 and CDR2 from the germline V gene are SQVTM and ANQGSEA. Deletions cut 4 bases from V and 2 bases from J, with 10 bases between. The CDR3 sequence is 13 residues long. CDR3: CSVVRQDTDTQYF. DNA of the CDR3: TGCAGCGTTGTCAGGCAGGACACAGATACGCAGTATTTT.

Of note for this clonotype: Possible read error: a much larger clone is one base away. This chain links TRBV14 with TRBJ2-7; D gene unclear. The CDR3 runs 12 residues. Germline V gives CDR1 SGHDN, CDR2 FVKESK. The V gene lost 3 bases and the J gene lost 9 bases, with 12 bases spanning the gap. The CDR3 region has the DNA TGTGCCAGCAGCCAGAAGCCCTCCGGGCAGTACTTC. Translating it yields CASSQKPSGQYF.

Concerning this clonotype itself: A read error may be the cause here, since a much bigger clone is one base away. The conserved phenylalanine or tryptophan is not found at the CDR3 terminus, so this likely reflects a read error. J is TRBJ2-5 and V is TRBV12-3 or TRBV12-4; 8 bases fit TRBD2. The CDR3 is made up of 15 amino acids. V lost 3 bases, J lost 3 bases, and 6 bases stayed unmatched. This CDR3 is CASSFSAGDKETQYV. Here the CDR3 DNA reads TGTGCCAGCAGTTTTTCAGCGGGGGATAAAGAGACCCAGTACGTC.

This clonotype was detected only a few times. The CDR3 region has the DNA TGTGCCACCAGCAGAGATCGGGGGGGCCTCAAGGATACGCAGTATTTT. Residues: CATSRDRGGLKDTQYF. The chain uses TRBV15 and TRBJ2-3; TRBD2 matches at 8 bases. V was clipped by 0 bases and J by 6 bases; unmatched bases: 8. CDR3 length: 16 residues. Germline V CDR1 and CDR2: LNHNV, YYDKDF (reference sequence).

This clonotype was seen ten or more times. This chain links TRBV4-1 with TRBJ2-7; D remains ambiguous. CDR1 is MGHRA, CDR2 YSYEKL, per germline. The CDR3 length is 13 residues. V lost 4 bases and J 2 bases, leaving 9 bases between the germline ends. The CDR3 sequence is CASSLRRAYEQYF. The CDR3 coding sequence is TGCGCCAGCAGCCTTCGCCGGGCCTACGAGCAGTACTTC.

On this clonotype itself: In this CDR3 the conserved last residue, phenylalanine or tryptophan, is missing, so a read error is likely. V gene TRBV6-5 combines with J gene TRBJ2-7, with 10 positions matching TRBD1. This CDR3 is built from 17 residues. Germline CDR1 is MNHEY and CDR2 is SVGAGI. The V and J ends lost 9 bases and 1 base, in that order; junction bases with no gene match: 15. The CDR3 protein is CASSPGQGYLSSYEQYL. In DNA form, the CDR3 reads TGTGCCAGTAGCCCGGGACAGGGGTACCTCTCTTCCTACGAGCAGTACCTC.

Concerning this clonotype: A single base separates this from a much larger clone, so it may be a read error. The chain employs TRBV20-1 and TRBJ2-7, with 10 nucleotides matching TRBD2. The CDR3 is made up of 15 amino acids. CDR1 is DFQATT and CDR2 is SNEGSKA in the germline V gene (reference sequence). V lost 5 bases and J lost 0; bases outside the gene matches: 7. CDR3 loop: CSALPGTSDSYEQYF. Here the CDR3 DNA reads TGCAGTGCTCTACCCGGGACTAGCGACTCCTACGAGCAGTACTTC.

This clonotype was seen many times. This chain uses TRBV7-9 with TRBJ1-4; D is unclear. V was pared by 5 bases and J by 7 bases, with 17 bases between. The CDR3 has 15 amino acids. Germline-derived CDR1 and CDR2 are SEHNR and FQNEAQ (reference sequence). The CDR3 DNA is TGTGCCAGCAGCCCGCCACGAGGGCTCGGTGAAAAACTGTTTTTT. This encodes CASSPPRGLGEKLFF.

Comment on this clonotype: A single base separates this from a much larger clone, so it may be a read error. V and J are TRBV7-8 and TRBJ1-2; TRBD1 might be the D (5 bases). This CDR3 spans 13 amino acids. Germline V gene sequence: CDR1 SGHVS, CDR2 FQNEAQ. CDR3 region: CVSSLGGVRGYTF. DNA for the CDR3: TGTGTCAGCAGCTTAGGAGGGGTGCGCGGCTACACCTTC.

In the case of this clonotype: Possible read error: a much larger clone is one base away. This chain joins TRBV28 and TRBJ2-3, with 11 bases identical to TRBD2. The germline V gene has CDR1 MDHEN and CDR2 SYDVKM. The CDR3 is 15 residues long. This CDR3 is CASSPLAGGGDSQYF. The CDR3 DNA follows: TGTGCCAGCAGCCCCCTAGCGGGAGGTGGAGATTCGCAGTATTTT.

This chain links TRBV4-2 with TRBJ2-7; possibly TRBD1 for D (6 bases). CDR3 length: 16 residues. Per the germline V gene, CDR1 is LGHNA and CDR2 is YNFKEQ. V was clipped by 3 bases and J by 6 bases, with 21 bases between them. The CDR3 nucleotides read TGTGCCAGCAGCCAGAAGACAGGTACTGCGTCTTTCGAGCAGTACTTC. Amino acids: CASSQKTGTASFEQYF.

Turning to this clonotype: This may stem from a read error, because a much larger clone lies one nucleotide away. The chain carries TRBV7-9 and TRBJ2-3, with 10 bases identical to TRBD1. Germline V lookup: CDR1 SEHNR, CDR2 FQNEAQ (reference sequence). J gave up 4 bases and V 8 bases, and 6 bases lay outside the gene matches. This CDR3 region has 14 residues. The CDR3 loop reads CASGDRGLADTQYF. CDR3 DNA sequence: TGTGCCAGCGGCGACAGGGGGCTAGCAGATACGCAGTATTTT.

This clonotype has at least ten counts. V usage is TRBV5-1 and J usage is TRBJ2-7; D might be TRBD1 or TRBD2, each matching 5 bases. Germline-derived CDR1 and CDR2 are SGHRS and YFSETQ. The CDR3 runs 15 residues. V lost 4 bases and J lost 2, with 16 bases in between. DNA of the CDR3: TGCGCCAGCAGCCTAGCCCGGACAACTACCTACGAGCAGTACTTC. Amino acid sequence: CASSLARTTTYEQYF.